This entry concerns a single T cell receptor (beta chain). This table comes from immunoSEQ multiplex PCR, and its TCRdb copy is limited to in-frame clones, with some not included. The sample gives around 190,000 clones, 82% of which show up once; approximately 7.8% is in the top ten. A Seattle source enrolled patients during active infection and followed them longitudinally. The data originate from a study of blood T cell repertoires in COVID-19. Background on the study: Whether acute or convalescent, the COVID-19 samples came from the United States, Italy and Spain.

The TCR was taken from a woman between 55 and 75 years old with COVID-19, enrolled during active disease. The sequenced sample consisted of peripheral blood.

This CDR3 is CASSRDDSGTWDGYTF. The DNA for the CDR3 is TGTGCCAGTAGTAGGGACGATTCCGGGACATGGGATGGCTACACCTTC. The J gene is TRBJ1-2, the V gene TRBV19; possibly TRBD1 for D (6 bases). V was shortened by 4 bases and J by 6 bases, with 21 bases between the two germline ends. CDR1 and CDR2 (germline): LNHDA, SQIVND (reference sequence). This CDR3 is 16 amino acids long.